Presented here are 22 T cell receptor beta chains from one specimen sequenced in a study of cytomegalovirus exposure and HLA in healthy donors (dated by TCRdb to about 2017). Receptors were amplified or captured by the immunoSEQ multiplex PCR assay. A mixture of 60 forward primers for TCR Vbeta segments and 13 reverse primers for TCR Jbeta segments was used in the multiplex PCR. Sourced from immuneACCESS, this table was stored by TCRdb with only in-frame sequences that have V and J called. A share of the clones is absent; for the studies checked, an unresolved V gene accounts for under half, and the remainder has no known explanation. The sample table lists about 160,000 clones, 80% to 85% of them with a count of one. The ten largest account for over 1.5% of the sample. The sequencing input was PBMCs. The receptors were gathered from a woman aged 18-29 years in good health and CMV-seronegative.

This chain joins TRBV19 and TRBJ1-2; 7 bases line up with TRBD1. V was clipped by 1 base and J by 0 bases; unmatched bases: 11. Germline CDR1 reads LNHDA; CDR2 reads SQIVND (reference sequence). The CDR3 is 18 amino acids. Written as DNA, the CDR3 is TGTGCCAGTAGTATAGCGGCATTCTATCAGGGGGCTAACTATGGCTACACCTTC. It yields the protein CASSIAAFYQGANYGYTF.

V usage is TRBV5-6 and J usage is TRBJ1-5; 7 nucleotides line up with TRBD1. With 6 bases clipped from V and 11 bases from J, the junction kept 20 bases outside the gene matches. This CDR3 comprises 16 residues. Germline CDR1 SGHDT, CDR2 YYEEEE. The CDR3 loop reads CASTLRDSGPLGSQHF. CDR3 nucleotide sequence: TGTGCCAGCACACTCCGGGACAGTGGGCCTTTAGGGTCCCAGCATTTT.

The chain is built from TRBV28 and TRBJ1-2, with 8 bases identical to TRBD1. Germline assignment: CDR1 MDHEN and CDR2 SYDVKM. This CDR3 has 14 amino acids. V lost 8 bases and J lost 4; bases outside the gene matches: 9. CDR3 residues: CASRRQGFTYGYTF. The CDR3 nucleotides read TGTGCCAGCCGCAGACAGGGGTTCACCTATGGCTACACCTTC.

This chain joins TRBV27 and TRBJ1-5, with D possibly matching TRBD1 (6 bases). Trimming pared 5 bases from V and 4 bases from J, leaving 15 bases between. The CDR3 runs to 15 residues. The germline V gene has CDR1 MNHEY and CDR2 SMNVEV (reference sequence). CDR3 coding DNA: TGTGCCAGCAGTCGAAATACAGACAGGAATCAGCCCCAGCATTTT. Translation: CASSRNTDRNQPQHF.

This clone has a single count. The V and J genes are TRBV5-1 and TRBJ1-1; the D gene is possibly TRBD1 (6 bases). Germline lookup yields CDR1 SGHRS and CDR2 YFSETQ. The CDR3 contains 16 residues. Trimming removed 1 base from V and 0 bases from J, with 13 bases in between. CDR3 in DNA: TGCGCCAGCAGCTTGATTACGGACAGCCTGAACACTGAAGCTTTCTTT. Protein: CASSLITDSLNTEAFF. The entire variable domain, with the rest obtained from reference TRBV5-1 and TRBJ1-1, is as follows: KAGVTQTPRYLIKTRGQQVTLSCSPISGHRSVSWYQQTPGQGLQFLFEYFSETQRNKGNFPGRFSGRQFSNSRSEMNVSTLELGDSALYLCASSLITDSLNTEAFFGQGTRLTVV.

On this clone: A read error may account for a junction end that differs from germline. V usage is TRBV7-9 and J usage is TRBJ1-5, with TRBD1 as a possible D gene (6 bases). The germline V gene has CDR1 SEHNR and CDR2 FQNEAQ (reference sequence). The CDR3 totals 16 residues. CDR3 region: CSSTSSAGEGNQPQHF. DNA of the CDR3: TGTTCCAGCACCTCCTCAGCAGGGGAAGGCAATCAGCCCCAGCATTTT.

The chain links TRBV29-1 to TRBJ2-7; D gene unclear. The CDR3 length is 12 residues. Looked up from germline, CDR1 is SQVTM and CDR2 is ANQGSEA. Deletions cut 0 bases from V and 7 bases from J, with 10 bases between. CDR3 loop: CSVEDKSPEQYF. Written as DNA, the CDR3 is TGCAGCGTTGAAGATAAAAGCCCTGAGCAGTACTTC.

This clone showed up just once. The chain uses TRBV7-9 and TRBJ1-1; D is perhaps TRBD1 (5 bases). The CDR3 consists of 13 residues. V lost 7 bases to trimming and J lost 11 bases, with 20 bases between them. CDR1 SEHNR and CDR2 FQNEAQ come from the germline V gene (reference sequence). The DNA for the CDR3 is TGTGCCAGCATCAAAGTGGGCAGGGATCACGCTTTCTTT. Its translation: CASIKVGRDHAFF.

The chain links TRBV7-6 to TRBJ2-3; D call uncertain. The length of the CDR3 is 16 residues. Trimming left V 2 bases short and J 0 bases short, with 12 bases between. Germline V gene data show CDR1 as SGHVS and CDR2 as FNYEAQ. The CDR3, as DNA: TGTGCCAGCAGCTTAAACGGAGCCACTAGCACAGATACGCAGTATTTT. Translated, it gives CASSLNGATSTDTQYF.

This clone was detected once. The rearrangement uses TRBV19 and TRBJ2-7, with a weak D call TRBD2 (6 bases). Germline CDR1 LNHDA, CDR2 SQIVND (reference sequence). Trimming cost V 4 bases and J 6 bases, with 16 bases left between them. There are 14 residues in the CDR3. CDR3 protein: CASSRTGDLSEQYF. DNA for the CDR3: TGTGCCAGTAGTAGAACGGGGGACCTAAGCGAGCAGTACTTC.

V is TRBV7-8 and J is TRBJ2-1, with D possibly being TRBD2 (6 bases). Germline V CDR1 and CDR2: SGHVS, FQNEAQ. V lost 6 bases and J lost 0, with 15 bases in between. The CDR3 length is 16 residues. CDR3 sequence: CASSYRAGNSYNEQFF. In nucleotides, the CDR3 is TGTGCCAGCAGTTATAGGGCGGGGAACTCCTACAATGAGCAGTTCTTC.

Remarks on this clone: At one boundary the junction diverges from the germline segment, which might be a read error. The sample has other DNA sequences that encode this CDR3 too. This chain uses TRBV7-6 with TRBJ2-2; TRBD2 is a possible D gene (5 bases). Looked up from germline, CDR1 is SGHVS and CDR2 is FNYEAQ. The CDR3 runs 13 residues. In nucleotides, the CDR3 is TGTGCCAGCAGCTTATACACAACCGGGGAGCTATTTTTT. Its protein is CASSLYTTGELFF.

V and J are TRBV6-6 and TRBJ2-3, with 7 nucleotides matching TRBD1. The V gene end was trimmed by 7 bases and the J gene end by 6 bases; junction bases not matched to a gene: 16. This CDR3 is 16 amino acids long. Germline lookup yields CDR1 MNHNY and CDR2 SVGAGI (reference sequence). The CDR3 region has the DNA TGTGCCAGCACCAGGGGGAACCGGGGACGGGCGGATACGCAGTATTTT. This codes for CASTRGNRGRADTQYF.

The chain uses TRBV6-5 and TRBJ2-3, with 9 bases that match TRBD1. Trimming took 6 bases from V and 3 from J; bases not matched to a gene: 7. This CDR3 has 15 residues. Germline values: CDR1 MNHEY, CDR2 SVGAGI. CDR3 coding DNA: TGTGCCAGCAGGATACAGGGGGCGAGGACAGATACGCAGTATTTT. It encodes CASRIQGARTDTQYF.

DNA of the CDR3: TGTGCCAGCTCACCTACCGGGACAGGGGGCGCCGGCAATCAGCCCCAGCATTTT. Its protein is CASSPTGTGGAGNQPQHF. The chain employs TRBV18 and TRBJ1-5; 12 nucleotides align to TRBD1. The germline CDR1 and CDR2 sequences are KGHSH and LQKENI. With V trimmed by 3 bases and J by 2 bases, 8 bases remained unmatched. The CDR3 totals 18 residues.

This chain uses TRBV13 with TRBJ1-1; D is ambiguous. Germline assignment: CDR1 PRHDT and CDR2 FYEKMQ (reference sequence). Trimming pared 5 bases from V and 11 bases from J, leaving 12 bases between. The CDR3 length is 11 residues. CDR3 DNA: TGTGCCAGCAGCATGGTCGGTGCGGCTTTCTTT. Protein: CASSMVGAAFF.

The chain is built from TRBV6-5 and TRBJ2-5; a weak D match, TRBD1 (5 bases). Germline values: CDR1 MNHEY, CDR2 SVGAGI. The CDR3 covers 14 residues. The germline V and J ends were trimmed by 5 bases and 5 bases, with 15 bases remaining between them. CDR3: CASSQGFRSETQYF. The CDR3 coding sequence is TGTGCCAGCAGTCAGGGTTTTCGTAGTGAGACCCAGTACTTC.

The V call is TRBV28, the J call TRBJ1-6, with 9 bases fitting TRBD1. There are 17 residues in the CDR3. Losses at the gene ends were 3 bases for V and 5 bases for J; bases not matched to a gene: 8. Germline V gives CDR1 MDHEN, CDR2 SYDVKM. The CDR3 is CASSLSRTGDNNSPLHF. The CDR3 region has the DNA TGTGCCAGCAGTTTGAGCAGGACAGGGGATAATAATTCACCCCTCCACTTT.

The chain links TRBV5-1 to TRBJ2-5, with D uncertain. CDR1 SGHRS and CDR2 YFSETQ come from the germline V gene. V lost 0 bases and J lost 5, with 11 bases in between. CDR3 size: 14 residues. CDR3 protein: CASSLVPVRETQYF. In DNA form, the CDR3 reads TGCGCCAGCAGCTTGGTACCGGTACGGGAGACCCAGTACTTC. Based on the CDR3 plus reference TRBV5-1 and TRBJ2-5, the full variable domain is KAGVTQTPRYLIKTRGQQVTLSCSPISGHRSVSWYQQTPGQGLQFLFEYFSETQRNKGNFPGRFSGRQFSNSRSEMNVSTLELGDSALYLCASSLVPVRETQYFGPGTRLLVL.

The J gene is TRBJ1-2, the V gene TRBV28; 9 bases align to TRBD1. V trimming: 1 base; J trimming: 6 bases; junction bases outside the gene matches: 6. The V gene's germline CDR1 is MDHEN and CDR2 SYDVKM. The length of the CDR3 is 15 residues. This CDR3 is CASSLLQGAWDGYTF. The CDR3 DNA sequence: TGTGCCAGCAGTTTATTACAGGGGGCATGGGATGGCTACACCTTC.

The V and J genes are TRBV19 and TRBJ1-2; 12 bases line up with TRBD1. The CDR3 totals 17 residues. Germline V CDR1 and CDR2: LNHDA, SQIVND (reference sequence). V dropped 6 bases and J dropped 3; count of bases not matched to a gene: 11. CDR3 DNA: TGTGCCAGTAGATCGTCCGGGACAGGGGGCTTGGACTATGGCTACACCTTC. This gives the protein CASRSSGTGGLDYGYTF.

V gene TRBV10-2 combines with J gene TRBJ2-2; D may be TRBD2 (6 bases). The V and J ends lost 4 bases and 0 bases respectively, with 9 bases between them. The CDR3 length is 15 residues. Germline loops: CDR1 WSHSY, CDR2 SAAADI. The CDR3, as DNA: TGCGCCAGCAGTGGGACTACTCCGAACACCGGGGAGCTGTTTTTT. It yields the protein CASSGTTPNTGELFF.